Listed here are 14 T cell receptor beta chains from one sample, sequenced in a study of T cell changes during pregnancy in multiple sclerosis. Some clones are missing from TCRdb's copy, which holds only in-frame ones; the method was immunoSEQ multiplex PCR. This sample has 79,000 or so clones; about 91% occur once, and the top ten carry roughly 2%. Sequenced material: peripheral blood, taken in the first trimester of pregnancy. The receptor source for this set is a female donor in good health, enrolled as a control in a pregnancy study.

This clone was seen a single time. The CDR3 region has the DNA TGCGCCAGCAGCCAAGAGAAAGGGGGGACAGCCTTCTCTGGGGCCAACGTCCTGACTTTC. Its translation: CASSQEKGGTAFSGANVLTF. V and J are TRBV4-3 and TRBJ2-6; D is perhaps TRBD1 (7 bases). Trimming cost V 0 bases and J 0 bases, with 18 bases left between them. This CDR3 region has 20 residues. Germline V gene sequence: CDR1 LGHNA, CDR2 YSLEER.

The chain links TRBV2 to TRBJ2-1; TRBD2 agrees at 8 bases. V trimming: 8 bases; J trimming: 7 bases; junction bases outside the gene matches: 10. CDR1 is SNHLY, CDR2 FYNNEI, per germline. The CDR3 sequence is 14 residues long. The CDR3 loop reads CASSPGGPRNEQFF. The CDR3 DNA sequence: TGTGCCAGCTCCCCGGGGGGGCCAAGGAATGAGCAGTTCTTC.

The chain carries TRBV7-2 and TRBJ2-5; 14 bases line up with TRBD2. V lost 2 bases, J lost 1 base, and 9 bases stayed unmatched. Germline lookup yields CDR1 SGHTA and CDR2 FQGNSA. The CDR3 runs 19 residues. The CDR3 DNA sequence: TGTGCCAGCAGCTTACGACTAGCGGGGGGGGCCACCCCCCAAGAGACCCAGTACTTC. Amino acid sequence: CASSLRLAGGATPQETQYF.

The chain is built from TRBV19 and TRBJ1-4, with D possibly TRBD1 on 5 matching bases. Per the germline V gene, CDR1 is LNHDA and CDR2 is SQIVND (reference sequence). The CDR3 runs to 12 residues. V gave up 8 bases and J gave up 7 bases, with 11 bases separating them. This CDR3 is CASQGAAEKLFF. The CDR3 coding sequence is TGTGCCAGTCAAGGGGCCGCTGAAAAACTGTTTTTT.

This clone was seen once. The chain uses TRBV6-5 and TRBJ1-5, with D unresolved. CDR1 and CDR2 from the germline V gene are MNHEY and SVGAGI. The CDR3 runs to 15 residues. Deletions cut 0 bases from V and 3 bases from J, with 9 bases between. The CDR3: CASSYSAGYNQPQHF. The CDR3, as DNA: TGTGCCAGCAGTTACTCGGCGGGGTACAATCAGCCCCAGCATTTT.

The chain combines TRBV7-6 with TRBJ2-7; D ambiguous. The germline V gene encodes CDR1 SGHVS and CDR2 FNYEAQ. The CDR3 contains 13 residues. V shed 4 bases and J shed 5 bases, with 12 bases lying between them. The chain's CDR3 is CASSSIQTDEQYF. The DNA for the CDR3 is TGTGCCAGCAGCTCAATCCAGACTGACGAGCAGTACTTC.

The V and J genes are TRBV4-3 and TRBJ2-1, with a possible D match to TRBD2 (5 bases). The CDR3 loop spans 21 amino acids. Between the trimmed V and J ends, which lost 4 bases and 1 base, there was a span of 29 bases. Germline V gene data show CDR1 as LGHNA and CDR2 as YSLEER. The CDR3 loop is CASSPPGLAGGVSLSYNEQFF. CDR3 DNA: TGCGCCAGCAGCCCCCCTGGGTTAGCTGGAGGAGTCTCCCTTTCCTACAATGAGCAGTTCTTC.

V is TRBV4-3 and J is TRBJ1-2; TRBD1 is a possible D gene (6 bases). The CDR3 sequence is 14 residues long. CDR1 LGHNA and CDR2 YSLEER come from the germline V gene. V shed 2 bases and J shed 4 bases, with 11 bases lying between them. The CDR3 loop reads CASSQKGGGYGYTF. CDR3 DNA sequence: TGCGCCAGCAGCCAAAAAGGGGGTGGCTATGGCTACACCTTC.

This chain links TRBV14 with TRBJ2-7; D possibly corresponds to TRBD1 (5 bases). The CDR3 has 16 amino acids. The germline V gene has CDR1 SGHDN and CDR2 FVKESK. Trimming left V 1 base short and J 2 bases short, with 15 bases between. The CDR3 loop reads CASSQGLRVPAYEQYF. CDR3 sequence (DNA): TGTGCCAGCAGCCAAGGCCTCAGGGTACCAGCCTACGAGCAGTACTTC. Drawing the rest from reference TRBV14 and TRBJ2-7, the complete variable domain is EAGVTQFPSHSVIEKGQTVTLRCDPISGHDNLYWYRRVMGKEIKFLLHFVKESKQDESGMPNNRFLAERTGGTYSTLKVQPAELEDSGVYFCASSQGLRVPAYEQYFGPGTRLTVT.

V is TRBV7-2 and J is TRBJ2-3; TRBD2 aligns across 9 bases. Germline CDR1 SGHTA, CDR2 FQGNSA. The CDR3 runs 17 residues. The trim removed 5 bases at V and 8 bases at J, leaving 17 bases unmatched. The CDR3 DNA is TGTGCCAGCAGCCTCTTTGGGGGTGGGACTAGCCTACCTACGCAGTATTTT. Translating it yields CASSLFGGGTSLPTQYF.

This clone occurred a few times. The chain joins TRBV19 to TRBJ1-1; TRBD1 might be the D (5 bases). Between the trimmed V and J ends, which lost 0 bases and 1 base, there was a span of 12 bases. The CDR3 has 16 amino acids. Germline V gene data show CDR1 as LNHDA and CDR2 as SQIVND (reference sequence). CDR3 nucleotides: TGTGCCAGTAGTATAGATCGGGGACTCAGGAACACTGAAGCTTTCTTT. Amino acids: CASSIDRGLRNTEAFF.

The chain combines TRBV6-1 with TRBJ1-2, with D perhaps matching TRBD1 (6 bases). V was shortened by 7 bases and J by 5 bases, with 17 bases between the two germline ends. The CDR3 has 14 residues. Germline V gives CDR1 MNHNS, CDR2 SASEGT. Here the CDR3 reads CASTPFRGSYGYTF. The CDR3 DNA is TGTGCCAGCACCCCCTTTAGGGGGAGTTATGGCTACACCTTC.

This chain joins TRBV6-5 and TRBJ1-5; D unclear. V lost 6 bases to trimming and J lost 1 base, with 7 bases between them. Germline V gives CDR1 MNHEY, CDR2 SVGAGI. The CDR3 has 13 residues. The CDR3 region is CASRGGSNQPQHF. The CDR3 nucleotides are TGTGCCAGCAGAGGCGGGAGCAATCAGCCCCAGCATTTT.

The chain recombines TRBV5-1 with TRBJ2-7, with TRBD1 matching 9 bases. J gave up 2 bases and V 3 bases, and 3 bases lay outside the gene matches. Germline lookup yields CDR1 SGHRS and CDR2 YFSETQ. This CDR3 has 14 residues. CDR3 protein: CASSSRDRAYEQYF. The CDR3 coding sequence is TGCGCCAGCAGCTCCCGGGACAGGGCCTACGAGCAGTACTTC. Full variable domain (remainder filled in from reference TRBV5-1 and TRBJ2-7): KAGVTQTPRYLIKTRGQQVTLSCSPISGHRSVSWYQQTPGQGLQFLFEYFSETQRNKGNFPGRFSGRQFSNSRSEMNVSTLELGDSALYLCASSSRDRAYEQYFGPGTRLTVT.